This T cell receptor (beta chain) was recorded in a study of response to subunit inactivated influenza vaccine (dated by TCRdb to 2017 to 2018). About the study as a whole: The study used deep quantitative T cell receptor repertoire profiling to track responses to a trivalent subunit inactivated influenza vaccine.

Overall study results and their limits: The authors suggested that each seasonal influenza vaccination may recruit only a limited number of new T cells.

Library preparation employed RT-PCR. The data were produced on an Illumina HiSeq 2500. TCRdb redid the processing of the public reads, applying fastp at Q25 and MiXCR, and retained in-frame beta chains. Duplicate CDR3 protein sequences are folded into a single record with the most common DNA and genes. The sample table records approximately 520,000 distinct CDR3 sequences; about 15% of these occur just once. The biggest ten clones account for 3% to 3.5% of the sample. About this clonotype: The target of this receptor is not known. It has no much larger one-base neighbor in the sample; base qualities were not kept.

V is trimmed back by 4 bases and J by 3 bases, and the junction contains 5 bases that no gene match accounts for. In the germline V gene, CDR1 corresponds to KGHDR and CDR2 to SFDVKD. The CDR3 covers 16 residues, taking in both the cysteine and the phenylalanine. Only the CDR3 region is kept as DNA, spanning 48 bases read in frame from base 1. The material sequenced was CD4+ T cells sorted from PBMCs, taken roughly 24 months after vaccination. The clonotype was recovered from a man in his fifties or sixties who received an inactivated influenza vaccine. Donor details come from another sample of the same person, matched by shared clones. The chain is assembled from TRBV24-1 and TRBJ2-6, with TRBD1 identical over 7 junction bases. CDR3 reads: CATSDPTGDGANVLTF. The DNA reads TGTGCCACCAGTGACCCCACAGGGGATGGGGCCAACGTCCTGACTTTC.